This T cell receptor (beta chain) was sequenced during a study of CD8 T cells in ankylosing spondylitis (dated by TCRdb to 2015 to 2018). Describing the broader study: To find TCR variants linked to disease, the study profiled T cell receptor beta repertoires in ankylosing spondylitis patients and healthy donors. The whole study cohort included over a hundred healthy donors and 20 to 30 ankylosing spondylitis patients. Peripheral blood samples were taken, and synovial fluid was additionally collected from ankylosing spondylitis patients.

From the cysteine up to the phenylalanine, the CDR3 has a length of 15 residues. Of the read, only the CDR3 DNA is kept; its 45 bases are in frame from base 1. Trimming costs V 1 base and J 0 bases, and their ends lie 10 bases apart. Note on this clonotype: Its antigen remains unidentified. The record has no base qualities; no much larger clone is one base away.

Findings and caveats that apply to the study as a whole: A CD8+ phenotype was shown by the disease-linked clones, which were found at relatively low frequencies in peripheral blood. A TCR beta motif of eight highly homologous amino acid variants appeared characteristic of blood from ankylosing spondylitis patients. Some TCR beta motif variants had previously been reported in synovial fluid and blood of reactive arthritis patients, which suggested common disease-initiation mechanisms. The disease-linked clones were reported to be significantly enriched in matched synovial fluid samples from ankylosing spondylitis patients.

For sequencing, an Illumina HiSeq 2500 was employed. Quantitative 5'-RACE with molecular barcodes was used to prepare TCR beta libraries. The authors' pipeline ran thus. Disease-linked TCR variants were identified with a new computational method built on a probabilistic model of VDJ rearrangement. Using fastp at Q25 and MiXCR, TCRdb reprocessed the public reads and kept productive beta chains. All rows with the same CDR3 protein become a single entry with the most common DNA and genes. TCRdb, not the original authors, processed these V and J calls. Across this sample there are about 360,000 distinct CDR3 sequences, with around 15% seen only once. Less than 1.1% of the sample is in the top ten clones.

The sequence is built from TRBV12-3 or TRBV12-4 and TRBJ2-7; no D segment can be confidently identified. Sequenced: blood, either unsorted or a sorted T cell fraction (not recorded which). The TCR was taken from a male donor with ankylosing spondylitis or in good health (not recorded which). The bases are TGTGCCAGCAGTTTAGGGGTCAGACCCTCCTACGAGCAGTACTTC. Its protein is CASSLGVRPSYEQYF.